A selection of T cell receptor beta chains follows, all from one sample in a study of persistence of HIV-infected CD4 T cells. Assay: immunoSEQ multiplex PCR; the TCRdb copy retains only in-frame clones and omits some. The sample includes about 64,000 clones, less than 85% of them seen just once. Which antigens these TCRs recognize remains unknown. The input for sequencing was CD4+ T cells sorted from PBMCs after roughly 18-hour stimulation, taken from a patient who received antiretroviral therapy. These receptors originate from an adult man with HIV who was CMV-seropositive. The CDR3 runs from the conserved cysteine through the conserved F or W. D genes are given only for firm matches. Clone sizes are given selectively: once, few, many, or a class where the clone is expanded.

clone_size: .
v_call: TRBV4-1
d_call: TRBD1
j_call: TRBJ2-7
cdr3_nt: TGCGCCAGCAGCCAACCGGACAGGGTTCGAGGCGAGCAGTACTTC
cdr3_aa: CASSQPDRVRGEQYF

clone_size: .
v_call: TRBV2
d_call: .
j_call: TRBJ1-5
cdr3_nt: TGTGCCAGCAGTGCAGGGTTGAGAAGCAATCAGCCCCAGCATTTT
cdr3_aa: CASSAGLRSNQPQHF

clone_size: .
v_call: TRBV7-8
d_call: TRBD2
j_call: TRBJ2-1
cdr3_nt: TGTGCCAGCAGCTTAGGACTAGCGGGGGGAAAGCGTGATGAGCAGTTCTTC
cdr3_aa: CASSLGLAGGKRDEQFF

clone_size: .
v_call: TRBV28
d_call: .
j_call: TRBJ2-1
cdr3_nt: TGTGCCAGCAGTAGGCCCCCCAATGAGCAGTTCTTC
cdr3_aa: CASSRPPNEQFF

clone_size: .
v_call: TRBV6-6
d_call: .
j_call: TRBJ1-4
cdr3_nt: TGTGCCAGCAGTATAGAGGCAACTAATGAAAAACTGTTTTTT
cdr3_aa: CASSIEATNEKLFF

clone_size: .
v_call: TRBV5-1
d_call: .
j_call: TRBJ1-5
cdr3_nt: TGCGCCAGCAGCTTGGCTCCCAATAGCAATCAGCCCCAGCATTTT
cdr3_aa: CASSLAPNSNQPQHF

clone_size: .
v_call: TRBV5-1
d_call: .
j_call: TRBJ2-5
cdr3_nt: TGCGCCAGCAGCTTGGGGGGAGGAGAGACCCAGTACTTC
cdr3_aa: CASSLGGGETQYF

clone_size: .
v_call: TRBV3-1/TRBV3-2
d_call: TRBD1
j_call: TRBJ2-5
cdr3_nt: TGTGCCAGCAGCCGCGCAGGGGGCGTAGAGACCCAGTACTTC
cdr3_aa: CASSRAGGVETQYF

clone_size: .
v_call: TRBV19
d_call: TRBD1
j_call: TRBJ1-4
cdr3_nt: TGTGCCAGTAGTTCCCGACAGGGGGCCCCTAATGAAAAACTGTTTTTT
cdr3_aa: CASSSRQGAPNEKLFF

clone_size: .
v_call: TRBV7-2
d_call: .
j_call: TRBJ1-6
cdr3_nt: TGTGCCAGCAGCTTTCCACAGGGACGGTCACCCCTCCACTTT
cdr3_aa: CASSFPQGRSPLHF

clone_size: .
v_call: TRBV6-5
d_call: .
j_call: TRBJ2-3
cdr3_nt: TGTGCCAGCAGTTACTCGAAACGGCCAGATACGCAGTATTTT
cdr3_aa: CASSYSKRPDTQYF

clone_size: .
v_call: TRBV7-9
d_call: TRBD1
j_call: TRBJ2-7
cdr3_nt: TGTGCCAGCAGCGCACAAGGACAGGGGGCGGGCGAGCAGTACTTC
cdr3_aa: CASSAQGQGAGEQYF

clone_size: .
v_call: TRBV5-6
d_call: .
j_call: TRBJ1-1
cdr3_nt: TGTGCCAGCAGCTTGGGGTGGAACACTGAAGCTTTCTTT
cdr3_aa: CASSLGWNTEAFF

clone_size: .
v_call: TRBV25-1
d_call: TRBD1
j_call: TRBJ1-1
cdr3_nt: TGTGCCAGCAGTAAGACAGGGGGCACTGAAGCTTTCTTT
cdr3_aa: CASSKTGGTEAFF

clone_size: .
v_call: TRBV11-3
d_call: TRBD2
j_call: TRBJ2-3
cdr3_nt: TGTGCCAGCAGCCGGACTAGCGGGGGGCAGGAAGATACGCAGTATTTT
cdr3_aa: CASSRTSGGQEDTQYF

clone_size: .
v_call: TRBV7-6
d_call: TRBD1
j_call: TRBJ2-3
cdr3_nt: TGTGCCAGCAGCTCTAGAGCCAGGGGGATGTATATCCCAGATACGCAGTATTTT
cdr3_aa: CASSSRARGMYIPDTQYF

clone_size: .
v_call: TRBV6-1
d_call: .
j_call: TRBJ1-5
cdr3_nt: TGTGCCAGCAGTGAAGCGGTGGGGCTCAGCAATCAGCCCCAGCATTTT
cdr3_aa: CASSEAVGLSNQPQHF

clone_size: few
v_call: TRBV5-1
d_call: .
j_call: TRBJ2-3
cdr3_nt: TGCGCCAGCAGCTTCCTAGGAAAAGGGGATACGCAGTATTTT
cdr3_aa: CASSFLGKGDTQYF

clone_size: .
v_call: TRBV7-9
d_call: TRBD1
j_call: TRBJ1-2
cdr3_nt: TGTGCCAGCAGCCCGCGGACAGGAATATATGGCTACACCTTC
cdr3_aa: CASSPRTGIYGYTF

clone_size: .
v_call: TRBV19
d_call: TRBD1
j_call: TRBJ1-2
cdr3_nt: TGTGCCAGTAGTATCTTCGGACAGGAGGATTTCTATGGCTACACCTTC
cdr3_aa: CASSIFGQEDFYGYTF

clone_size: .
v_call: TRBV19
d_call: .
j_call: TRBJ1-3
cdr3_nt: TGTGCCAGTAAGTCCGTGGGAGGACCTGGAAACACCATATATTTT
cdr3_aa: CASKSVGGPGNTIYF

clone_size: .
v_call: TRBV28
d_call: .
j_call: TRBJ1-3
cdr3_nt: TGTGCCAGCAGAACGGCGGACGGTATCTCTGGAAACACCATATATTTT
cdr3_aa: CASRTADGISGNTIYF

clone_size: .
v_call: TRBV19
d_call: .
j_call: TRBJ1-1
cdr3_nt: TGTGCCAGTAGTATAATTCCCAGGGACACTGAAGCTTTCTTT
cdr3_aa: CASSIIPRDTEAFF

clone_size: .
v_call: TRBV3-1/TRBV3-2
d_call: .
j_call: TRBJ2-2
cdr3_nt: TGTGCCAGCAGCCAAGAATCGCGGCTACGTACCGGGGAGCTGTTTTTT
cdr3_aa: CASSQESRLRTGELFF

clone_size: .
v_call: TRBV6-5
d_call: .
j_call: TRBJ2-7
cdr3_nt: TGTGCCAGCAGTCAGGGTACCTACGAGCAGTACTTC
cdr3_aa: CASSQGTYEQYF

clone_size: .
v_call: TRBV6-5
d_call: .
j_call: TRBJ1-1
cdr3_nt: TGTGCCAGCAGTCGACAGGTGTACACTGAAGCTTTCTTT
cdr3_aa: CASSRQVYTEAFF

clone_size: .
v_call: TRBV27
d_call: TRBD1
j_call: TRBJ1-2
cdr3_nt: TGTGCCAGCAAACGACAGGGAAACTATGGCTACACCTTC
cdr3_aa: CASKRQGNYGYTF

clone_size: .
v_call: TRBV2
d_call: TRBD1
j_call: TRBJ2-4
cdr3_nt: TGTGCCAGCAGTGGGGACAGCAAAAACATTCAGTACTTC
cdr3_aa: CASSGDSKNIQYF

clone_size: .
v_call: TRBV7-6
d_call: .
j_call: TRBJ1-6
cdr3_nt: TGTGCCAGCAGTCCGGAGGCTAGAGATTCACCCCTCCACTTT
cdr3_aa: CASSPEARDSPLHF

clone_size: few
v_call: TRBV6-5
d_call: .
j_call: TRBJ1-2
cdr3_nt: TGTGCCAGCCTGGATCCAACACGGGGCTACACCTTC
cdr3_aa: CASLDPTRGYTF

clone_size: .
v_call: TRBV5-1
d_call: TRBD1
j_call: TRBJ1-4
cdr3_nt: TGCGCCAGCAGTCCGACATCCGGACAGGGCGGAGGTGAAAAACTGTTTTTT
cdr3_aa: CASSPTSGQGGGEKLFF

clone_size: .
v_call: TRBV5-1
d_call: .
j_call: TRBJ2-7
cdr3_nt: TGCGCCAGCAGTTGGGGGACATCTTCCTACGAGCAGTACTTC
cdr3_aa: CASSWGTSSYEQYF

clone_size: .
v_call: TRBV28
d_call: TRBD2
j_call: TRBJ2-1
cdr3_nt: TGTGCCAGCAGTCCCCAGGAGGGGAAGCGGGGGGACCGGTTCTTC
cdr3_aa: CASSPQEGKRGDRFF

clone_size: few
v_call: TRBV6-5
d_call: .
j_call: TRBJ1-6
cdr3_nt: TGTGCCAGCAGTTCCTTAGGCCCCTATGATTCACCCCTCCACTTT
cdr3_aa: CASSSLGPYDSPLHF

clone_size: few
v_call: TRBV6-1
d_call: .
j_call: TRBJ1-2
cdr3_nt: TGTGCCAGCAGTGATCTAAGAGGAGATGGCTACACCTTC
cdr3_aa: CASSDLRGDGYTF

clone_size: .
v_call: TRBV5-1
d_call: TRBD2
j_call: TRBJ2-2
cdr3_nt: TGCGCCAGCAGCTTGGCCCCCAGCGGGGGCACCGGGGAGCTGTTTTTT
cdr3_aa: CASSLAPSGGTGELFF

clone_size: few
v_call: TRBV7-9
d_call: .
j_call: TRBJ2-1
cdr3_nt: TGTGCCAGCAGCTCACGGAGACAGGACAATGAGCAGTTCTTC
cdr3_aa: CASSSRRQDNEQFF

clone_size: .
v_call: TRBV7-9
d_call: .
j_call: TRBJ2-1
cdr3_nt: TGTGCCAGCGAAGGGAAGGCGCCCTACAATGAGCAGTTCTTC
cdr3_aa: CASEGKAPYNEQFF

clone_size: few
v_call: TRBV6-2/TRBV6-3
d_call: .
j_call: TRBJ2-7
cdr3_nt: TGTGCCAGCAGTGCTGGGGTGGGGCGCTACGAGCAGTACTTC
cdr3_aa: CASSAGVGRYEQYF

clone_size: .
v_call: TRBV30
d_call: .
j_call: TRBJ2-7
cdr3_nt: TGTGCCTGGAGTCCGGTTACAGGGAGACAGTACTTC
cdr3_aa: CAWSPVTGRQYF

clone_size: few
v_call: TRBV7-2
d_call: TRBD1
j_call: TRBJ2-7
cdr3_nt: TGTGCCAGCAGCTCAGAGACAGGGGGCGTAACCTACGAGCAGTACTTC
cdr3_aa: CASSSETGGVTYEQYF

clone_size: .
v_call: TRBV6-5
d_call: .
j_call: TRBJ2-2
cdr3_nt: TGTGCCAGCAGTTACAGAGGGCCCGGCACCGGGGAGCTGTTTTTT
cdr3_aa: CASSYRGPGTGELFF

clone_size: .
v_call: TRBV15
d_call: TRBD1
j_call: TRBJ2-2
cdr3_nt: TGTGCCACCAGTAGCTCCGCACAGGGGGCCACCGGGGAGCTGTTTTTT
cdr3_aa: CATSSSAQGATGELFF

clone_size: few
v_call: TRBV24-1
d_call: TRBD2
j_call: TRBJ2-3
cdr3_nt: TGTGCCACCAGTGAGCCACTAGCGAAGAGCACAGATACGCAGTATTTT
cdr3_aa: CATSEPLAKSTDTQYF

clone_size: .
v_call: TRBV11-3
d_call: .
j_call: TRBJ1-1
cdr3_nt: TGTGCCAGCAGCCTCCAGGTAAACACTGAAGCTTTCTTT
cdr3_aa: CASSLQVNTEAFF

clone_size: once
v_call: TRBV28
d_call: TRBD1
j_call: TRBJ1-4
cdr3_nt: TGTGCCAGCAGTGGGGACAGGGGGCGCGGTGAAAAACTGTTTTTT
cdr3_aa: CASSGDRGRGEKLFF

clone_size: .
v_call: TRBV4-2
d_call: .
j_call: TRBJ1-2
cdr3_nt: TGTGCCAGCAGTCCACGGCAGGGAGCCGACTATGGCTACACCTTC
cdr3_aa: CASSPRQGADYGYTF

clone_size: .
v_call: TRBV19
d_call: .
j_call: TRBJ1-1
cdr3_nt: TGTGCCAGTAGCAGGCAGGTGGCAAACACTGAAGCTTTCTTT
cdr3_aa: CASSRQVANTEAFF

clone_size: few
v_call: TRBV5-6
d_call: .
j_call: TRBJ1-5
cdr3_nt: TGTGCCAGCAGTTTTCGTGGGACGCGGGATCAGCCCCAGCATTTT
cdr3_aa: CASSFRGTRDQPQHF

clone_size: .
v_call: TRBV27
d_call: .
j_call: TRBJ1-3
cdr3_nt: TGTGCCAGCAGTTCTCGGGGACTCTCTGGAAACACCATATATTTT
cdr3_aa: CASSSRGLSGNTIYF

clone_size: .
v_call: TRBV5-1
d_call: .
j_call: TRBJ2-3
cdr3_nt: TGCGCCAGCAGCTTGAACAGGGCCACAGATACGCAGTATTTT
cdr3_aa: CASSLNRATDTQYF

clone_size: .
v_call: TRBV5-6
d_call: TRBD1
j_call: TRBJ2-2
cdr3_nt: TGTGCCAGCAGCTTCCGGGACAGGTGGGGGGAGCTGTTTTTT
cdr3_aa: CASSFRDRWGELFF

clone_size: .
v_call: TRBV2
d_call: .
j_call: TRBJ1-1
cdr3_nt: TGTGCCAGCAGTGGCGGGGAATGGAACACTGAAGCTTTCTTT
cdr3_aa: CASSGGEWNTEAFF

clone_size: few
v_call: TRBV4-2
d_call: TRBD2
j_call: TRBJ2-6
cdr3_nt: TGTGCCAGCAGCCCGCACAGCGGGGGGAGGACTGGGGCCAACGTCCTGACTTTC
cdr3_aa: CASSPHSGGRTGANVLTF